The entry below describes one T cell receptor (beta chain). The CDR3 consists of 14 residues. CDR1 is MNHNS and CDR2 is SASEGT in the germline V gene. V shed 5 bases and J 5 bases; nucleotides not matched to a gene: 8. Per the original methods: The assay estimated nucleated cells by amplifying reference gene primers. Measured with immunoSEQ multiplex PCR; TCRdb has only the in-frame clones, and not every one. V and J calls plus clone size are reproduced from that table; the DNA served to infer D and trimming. The sample includes 79,000 or so clones, around 84% of them seen just once. This record belongs to a study of blood T cell repertoires in COVID-19. Seattle's cohort entered during active infection and was followed longitudinally.

The sequencing sample was made of peripheral blood. This sequence was found in a man between 60 and 70 years old with COVID-19, enrolled during active disease. The chain links TRBV6-1 to TRBJ1-2; 7 positions match TRBD1. CDR3 region: CASSIPGQTYGYTF. The CDR3 bases are TGTGCCAGCAGTATACCGGGACAGACATATGGCTACACCTTC.